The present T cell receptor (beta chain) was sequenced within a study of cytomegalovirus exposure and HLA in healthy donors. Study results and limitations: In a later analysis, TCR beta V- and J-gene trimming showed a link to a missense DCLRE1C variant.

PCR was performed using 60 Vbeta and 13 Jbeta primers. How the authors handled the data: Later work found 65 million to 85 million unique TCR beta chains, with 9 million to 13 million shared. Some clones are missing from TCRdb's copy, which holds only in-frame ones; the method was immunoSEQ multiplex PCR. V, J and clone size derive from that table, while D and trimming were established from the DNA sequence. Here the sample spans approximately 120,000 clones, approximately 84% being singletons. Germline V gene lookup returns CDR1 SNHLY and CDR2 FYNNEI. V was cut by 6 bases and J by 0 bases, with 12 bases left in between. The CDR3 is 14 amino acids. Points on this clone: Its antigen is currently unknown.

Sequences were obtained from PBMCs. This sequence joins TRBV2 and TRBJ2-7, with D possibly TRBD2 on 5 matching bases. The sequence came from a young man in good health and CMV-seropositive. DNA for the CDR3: TGTGCCAGCAGCTATAGCGAGAGCTCCTACGAGCAGTACTTC. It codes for CASSYSESSYEQYF.